The rows below give T cell receptor beta chains drawn from one sample of a study of early T cells in non-severe SARS-CoV-2 infection. A single record per CDR3 protein comes from TCRdb applying MiXCR to the 5' RACE reads. This sample has roughly 88,000 distinct CDR3 sequences, with 14% found just once. The specimen was whole blood. The receptors stem from an adult who was a healthcare worker with PCR-confirmed SARS-CoV-2 infection or an uninfected control (not recorded which). Each CDR3 is given with its conserved first and last residue. D genes are given only for firm matches. Expanded clones get a size class; other rows say once, few or many, or leave the size out.

few	TRBV15	-	TRBJ2-2	CATSQGTGELFF	TGTGCCACCAGCCAAGGGACCGGGGAGCTGTTTTTT
-	TRBV29-1	-	TRBJ2-7	CSVVGALYEQYF	TGCAGCGTTGTCGGGGCTCTCTACGAGCAGTACTTC
many	TRBV29-1	-	TRBJ2-5	CSGGGETQYF	TGCAGCGGAGGCGGAGAGACCCAGTACTTC
-	TRBV7-9	-	TRBJ2-7	CASSRDATQQYF	TGTGCCAGCAGCCGGGACGCCACTCAGCAGTACTTC
-	TRBV5-6	-	TRBJ1-1	CASSFRRREWTEAFF	TGTGCCAGCAGCTTTAGACGGAGGGAGTGGACTGAAGCTTTCTTT
-	TRBV7-6	TRBD1	TRBJ2-3	CASRQGPMADTQYF	TGTGCCAGCAGACAGGGGCCCATGGCAGATACGCAGTATTTT
-	TRBV11-3	TRBD2	TRBJ2-3	CASSLDRLTSPTDTQYF	TGTGCCAGCAGCTTAGATCGTCTGACTAGCCCCACAGATACGCAGTATTTT
-	TRBV9	-	TRBJ1-6	CVSSVLDGSRSPLHF	TGTGTCAGCAGCGTACTTGACGGCAGCAGATCACCCCTCCACTTT
many	TRBV12-3/TRBV12-4	-	TRBJ1-5	CASSSDGQNQPQHF	TGTGCCAGCAGCTCGGACGGGCAAAATCAGCCCCAGCATTTT
-	TRBV6-5	-	TRBJ2-7	CASSYSAGSPFYEQYF	TGTGCCAGCAGTTACTCGGCAGGATCTCCCTTCTACGAGCAGTACTTC
many	TRBV6-4	TRBD2	TRBJ2-3	CASSDSSWTSGGPSTDTQYF	TGTGCCAGCAGTGACTCGAGCTGGACTAGCGGGGGCCCTAGCACAGATACGCAGTATTTT
-	TRBV6-2/TRBV6-3	-	TRBJ1-2	CASRPGSYGYTF	TGTGCCAGCAGACCAGGTAGCTATGGCTACACCTTC
-	TRBV13	TRBD2	TRBJ2-3	CAGSPPLAGSGTQYF	TGTGCCGGCAGCCCCCCGCTAGCGGGGTCGGGTACGCAGTATTTT
-	TRBV7-9	-	TRBJ2-3	CASSFGGTRADTQYF	TGTGCCAGCAGCTTTGGGGGGACCAGAGCAGATACGCAGTATTTT
-	TRBV7-9	-	TRBJ2-1	CASSPGANHEQFF	TGTGCCAGCAGCCCGGGGGCTAATCATGAGCAGTTCTTC
few	TRBV20-1	-	TRBJ2-2	CSASGRRTGELFF	TGCAGTGCTTCCGGGCGGAGAACCGGGGAGCTGTTTTTT
few	TRBV4-1	-	TRBJ2-3	CASSQVTDTQYF	TGCGCCAGCAGCCAGGTCACAGATACGCAGTATTTT
many	TRBV5-4	-	TRBJ1-2	CASSLVTGNGYTF	TGTGCCAGCAGCTTGGTTACGGGAAATGGCTACACCTTC
many	TRBV6-1	-	TRBJ1-4	CASSELREMFF	TGTGCCAGCAGTGAACTCAGAGAGATGTTTTTT
few	TRBV5-1	-	TRBJ1-1	CASSSPGGTEAFF	TGCGCCAGCAGCTCACCGGGGGGGACTGAAGCTTTCTTT
few	TRBV20-1	-	TRBJ2-1	CSGSKSESSYNEQFF	TGCAGTGGCTCAAAGAGCGAGAGCTCCTACAATGAGCAGTTCTTC
once	TRBV14	-	TRBJ2-3	CASSHPLGIFSDTQYF	TGTGCCAGCAGCCATCCTCTAGGTATTTTTTCAGATACGCAGTATTTT
many	TRBV10-3	TRBD1	TRBJ1-1	CAIEQSTGQGSTEAFF	TGTGCCATCGAGCAGTCTACGGGACAGGGATCCACTGAAGCTTTCTTT
few	TRBV6-6	-	TRBJ1-1	CASLLGRTEAFF	TGTGCCAGCCTCCTGGGGCGGACTGAAGCTTTCTTT
many	TRBV9	-	TRBJ1-1	CASSPQVAGKWFGDTEAFF	TGTGCCAGCAGCCCCCAAGTGGCAGGGAAGTGGTTTGGGGACACTGAAGCTTTCTTT
-	TRBV5-8	-	TRBJ1-2	CASSLAGELYYGYTF	TGTGCCAGCAGCTTGGCCGGGGAGCTCTACTATGGCTACACCTTC
few	TRBV18	-	TRBJ2-7	CASSPQSQATYEQYF	TGTGCCAGCTCACCACAATCACAGGCAACCTACGAGCAGTACTTC
many	TRBV25-1	-	TRBJ1-4	CASTTYGTYDEKLFF	TGTGCCAGCACCACGTACGGGACATATGATGAAAAACTGTTTTTT
-	TRBV29-1	TRBD1	TRBJ1-1	CSVVRQGNTEAFF	TGCAGCGTGGTGAGACAGGGCAACACTGAAGCTTTCTTT
few	TRBV18	-	TRBJ2-2	CASSPPTGITGELFF	TGTGCCAGCTCACCACCTACAGGGATTACCGGGGAGCTGTTTTTT
-	TRBV7-8	-	TRBJ2-1	CASSLFRTEQFF	TGTGCCAGCAGCTTATTTAGAACTGAGCAGTTCTTC
-	TRBV10-3	-	TRBJ1-1	CAITQGTMNTEAFF	TGTGCCATCACTCAAGGGACTATGAACACTGAAGCTTTCTTT
few	TRBV5-4	TRBD2	TRBJ2-3	CASTLAGTDTQYF	TGTGCCAGCACCCTAGCGGGCACAGATACGCAGTATTTT
-	TRBV7-2	TRBD1	TRBJ1-1	CASSTRRTGGTEAFF	TGTGCCAGCAGCACCCGTCGGACAGGGGGCACTGAAGCTTTCTTT
-	TRBV29-1	-	TRBJ2-3	CSVGTDTQYF	TGCAGCGTTGGTACAGATACGCAGTATTTT
-	TRBV6-1	TRBD1	TRBJ2-7	CALSWGQGYEQYF	TGTGCCCTTTCGTGGGGACAGGGCTACGAGCAGTACTTC
few	TRBV6-2/TRBV6-3	TRBD2	TRBJ2-3	CASSRTSSGGAKYTQYF	TGTGCCAGCAGTCGTACATCAAGCGGGGGGGCCAAATATACGCAGTATTTT